This TCR beta chain was identified during a study of beta chain features in type 1 diabetes. The wider study: Healthy donors, compared against patients, showed similar age, gender and cell yields.

In regard to this clone: Its target is not known.

Sequencing targeted expressed TCRB transcripts, as all isolated RNA had been reverse transcribed. Libraries were prepared by immunoSEQ multiplex PCR; TCRdb keeps only in-frame clonotypes and omits some of them. This sample carries 110,000 or so clones, approximately 39% of them seen once, and the ten largest clones take roughly 0.059%. The germline gives CDR1 SGHAT, CDR2 FQNNGV. There are 12 residues in the CDR3. V lost 6 bases, J lost 8 bases, and 6 bases stayed unmatched. General study results and limits: Reduced insertions and increased deletions marked VDJ junctions in type 1 diabetes patients.

The sequencing sample was made of stem cell memory CD4+ T cells from blood. The chain has TRBV11-2 and TRBJ1-2; 7 nucleotides align to TRBD1. This sequence originates from a woman aged 18-29 years in good health. The CDR3 loop is CASSSTGAGYTF. For the CDR3, the DNA is TGTGCCAGCAGTTCTACAGGGGCAGGCTACACCTTC. The full variable domain, its missing parts supplied by reference TRBV11-2 and TRBJ1-2, is EAGVAQSPRYKIIEKRQSVAFWCNPISGHATLYWYQQILGQGPKLLIQFQNNGVVDDSQLPKDRFSAERLKGVDSTLKIQPAKLEDSAVYLCASSSTGAGYTFGSGTRLTVV.